These T cell receptor beta chains were read from a single sample in a study of tumor and adjacent non-tumor tissue in lung cancer. MiXCR, run by TCRdb on the multiplex PCR reads, gives a single entry per CDR3 protein. The profile shows approximately 76,000 distinct CDR3 sequences, around 70% of them singletons. Material: lung tumor tissue. These receptors were collected from a woman in her 70s with non-small cell lung cancer. The CDR3 runs from the conserved cysteine through the conserved F or W. The D gene is left open where the match is weak. Clone size is not always given. Where it is, it says once, few, many or a class for expanded clones.

>TRBJ2-5|NA|NA|TRBV5-5
TGTGCCAGCAACATCGGACTCGAAGAGGCCCAGTACTTC
CASNIGLEEAQYF
>TRBJ2-7|NA|TRBD1|TRBV6-6
TGTGCCAGCAGTTACTCAACTGGGACAGGGATCAGTGTTGGCGAGCAGTACTTC
CASSYSTGTGISVGEQYF
>TRBJ2-5|NA|NA|TRBV11-2
TGTGTCAGCAGCGCCGGGAGCAGCCTCATGGGGACCCAGTACTTC
CVSSAGSSLMGTQYF
>TRBJ2-3|NA|NA|TRBV6-2/TRBV6-3
TGCGCCAGCAGCCGATACAGCACAGATACGCAGTATTTT
CASSRYSTDTQYF
>TRBJ2-1|NA|TRBD2|TRBV29-1
TGCAGTTTTGAGGATTGGCTAGCGGCCGACAATGAGCAGTTCTTC
CSFEDWLAADNEQFF
>TRBJ1-5|few|NA|TRBV19
TGTGCCAGTAGTATATCGTGGACAACGGATCAGCCCCAGCATTTT
CASSISWTTDQPQHF
>TRBJ1-4|many|NA|TRBV11-2
TGTGCCAGCAGCTTAGTATTTGGTGAAAAACTGTTTTTT
CASSLVFGEKLFF
>TRBJ1-1|few|NA|TRBV5-1
TGCGCCAGCAGCTTCAACAGGAGCGGAACTGAAGCTTTCTTT
CASSFNRSGTEAFF
>TRBJ1-1|medium-sized|NA|TRBV29-1
TGCAGCGTGGAAGGGTCGGGCAACGTGGCTTTCTTT
CSVEGSGNVAFF
>TRBJ2-3|many|TRBD2|TRBV5-5
TGTGCCAGCAGCACCGGGACTAGCGGGGCCTGGGATACGCAGTATTTT
CASSTGTSGAWDTQYF